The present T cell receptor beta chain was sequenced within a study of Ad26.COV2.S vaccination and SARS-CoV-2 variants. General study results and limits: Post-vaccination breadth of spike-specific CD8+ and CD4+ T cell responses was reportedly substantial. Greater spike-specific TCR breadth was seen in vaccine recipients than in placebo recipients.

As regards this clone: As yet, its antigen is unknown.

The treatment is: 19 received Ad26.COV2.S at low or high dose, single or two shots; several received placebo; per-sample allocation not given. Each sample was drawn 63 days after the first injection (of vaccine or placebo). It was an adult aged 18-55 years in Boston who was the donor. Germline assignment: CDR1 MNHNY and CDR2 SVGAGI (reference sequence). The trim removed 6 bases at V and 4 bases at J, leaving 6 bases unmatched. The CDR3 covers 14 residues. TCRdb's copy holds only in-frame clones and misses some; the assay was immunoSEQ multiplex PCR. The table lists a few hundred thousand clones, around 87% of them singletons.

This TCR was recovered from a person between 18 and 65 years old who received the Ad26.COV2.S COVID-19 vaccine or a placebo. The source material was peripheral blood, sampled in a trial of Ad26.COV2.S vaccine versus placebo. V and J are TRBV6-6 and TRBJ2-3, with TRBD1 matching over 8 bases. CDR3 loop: CASRGDRLADTQYF. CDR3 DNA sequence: TGTGCCAGCAGGGGGGACAGGCTCGCAGATACGCAGTATTTT.